What follows are 9 T cell receptor beta chains derived from one specimen sequenced in a study of identical twins. One entry per CDR3 protein, called by TCRdb with MiXCR from the 5' RACE reads. The sample consists of 550,000 to 700,000 distinct CDR3 sequences, around 9.6% of them appearing once. The sample also formed part of further work on yellow fever vaccine responses in identical twins.

Source material: PBMCs. These receptors originate from a woman under 30 in good health.

The chain links TRBV19 to TRBJ1-1; D unclear. V was trimmed by 4 bases and J by 0 bases, leaving 6 bases between them. Germline V CDR1 and CDR2: LNHDA, SQIVND (reference sequence). The CDR3 has 13 amino acids. The CDR3 nucleotides are TGTGCCAGTAGTACTCCAGTGAACACTGAAGCTTTCTTT. The encoded protein is CASSTPVNTEAFF.

This chain connects TRBV27 to TRBJ1-1; D unresolved. The germline V and J ends were trimmed by 2 bases and 0 bases, with 13 bases remaining between them. The CDR3 contains 16 residues. From germline, CDR1 is MNHEY and CDR2 SMNVEV (reference sequence). The CDR3 here is CASSLGLTRMNTEAFF. CDR3 nucleotide sequence: TGTGCCAGCAGTTTAGGTCTTACACGAATGAACACTGAAGCTTTCTTT.

This clonotype came up many times. The V call is TRBV29-1, the J call TRBJ2-1; no definite D call. Trimming removed 2 bases at V and 3 bases at J, with 8 bases between. CDR1 and CDR2 (germline): SQVTM, ANQGSEA. CDR3 length: 13 amino acids. The CDR3 spells CSVEKRYYNEQFF. CDR3 DNA sequence: TGCAGCGTTGAAAAGAGATACTACAATGAGCAGTTCTTC.

Of note for this clonotype: At one of its ends the junction is not consistent with the germline gene, which may arise from a read error. Here the CDR3 DNA reads TGTACCAGCAGTTTTACCGGGGCGGGGGCCCCGACCTACAATGAGCAGTTCTTC. Translation: CTSSFTGAGAPTYNEQFF. The chain links TRBV2 to TRBJ2-1; TRBD2 might be the D (7 bases). Germline V gene sequence: CDR1 SNHLY, CDR2 FYNNEI. CDR3 length equals 18 residues.

This clonotype was picked up many times. The rearrangement joins TRBV29-1 to TRBJ2-1, with D unclear. V was cut by 3 bases and J by 7 bases, with 10 bases left in between. Germline CDR1 is SQVTM and CDR2 is ANQGSEA. The CDR3 consists of 12 residues. In DNA, the CDR3 is TGCAGCGTTGAGGGGTGGTTTAATGAGCAGTTCTTC. Its translation: CSVEGWFNEQFF.

This clonotype was seen only a few times. J is TRBJ2-1 and V is TRBV29-1; TRBD2 might be the D (6 bases). Per the germline V gene, CDR1 is SQVTM and CDR2 is ANQGSEA. Trimming stripped 7 bases from V and 2 bases from J, with 9 bases between. This CDR3 spans 12 amino acids. CDR3 DNA: TGCAGCGCCAGACTAGCCTACAATGAGCAGTTCTTC. Amino acids: CSARLAYNEQFF.

This clonotype was observed a few times. The rearrangement links TRBV18 to TRBJ1-1, with D possibly TRBD1 on 6 matching bases. The CDR3 loop spans 13 amino acids. With 5 bases removed from V and 6 bases from J, the gap between germline ends came to 13 bases. Germline values: CDR1 KGHSH, CDR2 LQKENI. The CDR3 DNA follows: TGTGCCAGCTCATCCAAGACAGGTCCTGAAGCTTTCTTT. It is translated as CASSSKTGPEAFF. Full variable domain (outside the CDR3, taken from reference TRBV18 and TRBJ1-1): NAGVMQNPRHLVRRRGQEARLRCSPMKGHSHVYWYRQLPEEGLKFMVYLQKENIIDESGMPKERFSAEFPKEGPSILRIQQVVRGDSAAYFCASSSKTGPEAFFGQGTRLTVV.

The chain carries TRBV7-8 and TRBJ1-5; D remains unclear. There are 16 residues in the CDR3. From germline, CDR1 is SGHVS and CDR2 FQNEAQ. V was trimmed by 5 bases and J by 0 bases, leaving 14 bases between them. The CDR3 bases are TGTGCCAGCAGCCCGGCGAGGGTTAATAGCAATCAGCCCCAGCATTTT. It is translated as CASSPARVNSNQPQHF.

This clonotype occurred a few times. The rearrangement joins TRBV10-3 to TRBJ2-3, with TRBD2 matching over 8 bases. Germline CDR1 reads ENHRY; CDR2 reads SYGVKD. The CDR3 spans 14 residues. With 6 bases clipped from V and 5 bases from J, the junction kept 7 bases outside the gene matches. For the CDR3, the DNA is TGTGCCATCAGACCGGGACTAGAGGGAGATACGCAGTATTTT. This encodes CAIRPGLEGDTQYF.